These T cell receptor beta chains were read from a single sample in a study of shared clonotypes between healthy human individuals. TCRdb's copy holds only in-frame clones and misses some; the assay was immunoSEQ multiplex PCR. The sample holds about 450,000 clones, around 80% seen once. The sample comprised PBMCs. The receptors derive from a woman in her forties in good health. Some clones in this sample may be carry-over from other donors' samples. Each CDR3 is given with its conserved first and last residue. Each record gives: CDR3 protein, CDR3 DNA, D gene, J gene, CDR3 length, V gene, clone size. A D gene is named only where the DNA matches it firmly. Clone size, where shown, is once, few, many, or a class for clones that have expanded.

CASSAPAGRSTGELFF TGTGCCAGCTCAGCCCCCGCAGGGAGATCTACCGGGGAGCTGTTTTTT NA TRBJ2-2 16 TRBV18 NA
CASSIDSASTEAFF TGTGCCAGTAGTATAGACAGTGCCTCAACTGAAGCTTTCTTT NA TRBJ1-1 14 TRBV19 NA
CASTFNSQGAGYTF TGTGCCAGCACCTTCAATTCTCAGGGGGCTGGCTACACCTTC TRBD1 TRBJ1-2 14 TRBV11-2 NA
CASSSGQGSEKLFF TGTGCCAGCAGCTCTGGACAGGGTAGCGAAAAACTGTTTTTT TRBD1 TRBJ1-4 14 TRBV5-7 NA
CASPQGSSYNEQFF TGTGCCTCACCCCAAGGCTCCTCCTACAATGAGCAGTTCTTC NA TRBJ2-1 14 TRBV30 NA
CASSPGLAGVNEQFF TGTGCCAGCAGCCCCGGACTAGCGGGAGTCAATGAGCAGTTCTTC TRBD2 TRBJ2-1 15 TRBV7-3 NA
CASNNQGTIQETQYF TGCGCCAGCAACAATCAGGGGACTATCCAAGAGACCCAGTACTTC NA TRBJ2-5 15 TRBV5-1 few
CASSSEPSGANVLTF TGTGCCAGCAGCTCGGAGCCCTCTGGGGCCAACGTCCTGACTTTC NA TRBJ2-6 15 TRBV5-4 NA
CASSEGQNTGELFF TGTGCCAGCAGCGAGGGACAAAACACCGGGGAGCTGTTTTTT NA TRBJ2-2 14 TRBV5-4 NA
CASSLLPSGTLSYEQYF TGCGCCAGCAGCCTTTTACCTAGCGGTACCCTCTCCTACGAGCAGTACTTC TRBD2 TRBJ2-7 17 TRBV4-1 NA
CASSETENYGYTF TGTGCCAGCAGCGAGACAGAGAACTATGGCTACACCTTC NA TRBJ1-2 13 TRBV5-4 NA
CASSWGRVYEQYF TGTGCCAGCAGTTGGGGACGGGTATACGAGCAGTACTTC NA TRBJ2-7 13 TRBV6-1 NA
CASSVGSSRNTIYF TGTGCCAGCAGTGTGGGAAGCTCCCGAAACACCATATATTTT NA TRBJ1-3 14 TRBV6-1 NA
CASSLYGSYNEQFF TGTGCCAGCAGTTTATACGGCTCCTACAATGAGCAGTTCTTC NA TRBJ2-1 14 TRBV27 few
CASARTADYGYTF TGTGCCAGCGCCAGGACAGCTGACTATGGCTACACCTTC NA TRBJ1-2 13 TRBV2 once
CASSLPTSDGETQYF TGTGCCAGCAGTTTGCCGACTAGCGATGGTGAGACCCAGTACTTC TRBD2 TRBJ2-5 15 TRBV6-6 NA
CASSVVCRGRLMNTEAFF TGTGCCAGCAGCGTAGTGTGCAGGGGGCGTTTGATGAACACTGAAGCTTTCTTT TRBD1 TRBJ1-1 18 TRBV9 NA
CASSGGNTGELFF TGTGCCAGCAGTGGGGGAAACACCGGGGAGCTGTTTTTT NA TRBJ2-2 13 TRBV6-1 NA
CASSEGGGSNEKLFF TGTGCCAGCAGTGAAGGGGGGGGATCAAATGAAAAACTGTTTTTT NA TRBJ1-4 15 TRBV2 NA
CASSPSSGEEQFF TGCGCCAGCAGCCCGTCTAGCGGGGAGGAGCAGTTCTTC TRBD2 TRBJ2-1 13 TRBV10-1 few